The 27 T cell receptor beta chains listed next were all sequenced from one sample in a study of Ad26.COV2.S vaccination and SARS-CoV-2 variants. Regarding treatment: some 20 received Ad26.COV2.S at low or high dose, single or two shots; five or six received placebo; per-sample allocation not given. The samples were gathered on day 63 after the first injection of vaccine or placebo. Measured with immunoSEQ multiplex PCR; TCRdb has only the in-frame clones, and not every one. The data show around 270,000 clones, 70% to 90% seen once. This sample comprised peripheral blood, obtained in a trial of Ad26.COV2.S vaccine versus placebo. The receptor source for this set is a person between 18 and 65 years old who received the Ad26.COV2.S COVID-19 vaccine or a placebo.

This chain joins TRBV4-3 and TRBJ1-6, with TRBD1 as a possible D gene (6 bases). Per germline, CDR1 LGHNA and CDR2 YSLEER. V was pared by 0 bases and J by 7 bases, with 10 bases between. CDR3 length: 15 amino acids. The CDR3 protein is CASSQEKGENSPLHF. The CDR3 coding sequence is TGCGCCAGCAGCCAAGAGAAGGGGGAGAATTCACCCCTCCACTTT.

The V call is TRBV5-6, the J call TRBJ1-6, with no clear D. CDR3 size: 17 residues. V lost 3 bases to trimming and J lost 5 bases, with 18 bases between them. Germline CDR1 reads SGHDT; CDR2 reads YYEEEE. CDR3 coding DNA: TGTGCCAGCAGCTCCGGGAGGATCATTGGTGATAATTCACCCCTCCACTTT. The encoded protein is CASSSGRIIGDNSPLHF.

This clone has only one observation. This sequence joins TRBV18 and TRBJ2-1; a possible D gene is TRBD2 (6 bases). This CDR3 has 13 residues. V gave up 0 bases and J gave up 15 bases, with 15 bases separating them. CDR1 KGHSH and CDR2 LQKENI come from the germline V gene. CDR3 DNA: TGTGCCAGCTCACCACCAGGACTAATCTACTCGTTCTTC. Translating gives CASSPPGLIYSFF.

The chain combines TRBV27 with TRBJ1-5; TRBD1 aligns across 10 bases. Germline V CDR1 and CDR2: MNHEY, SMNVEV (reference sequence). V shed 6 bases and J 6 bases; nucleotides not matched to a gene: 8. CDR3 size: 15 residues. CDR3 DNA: TGTGCCAGCAGACCGACAGGGGGCGCAGGTCAGCCCCAGCATTTT. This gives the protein CASRPTGGAGQPQHF.

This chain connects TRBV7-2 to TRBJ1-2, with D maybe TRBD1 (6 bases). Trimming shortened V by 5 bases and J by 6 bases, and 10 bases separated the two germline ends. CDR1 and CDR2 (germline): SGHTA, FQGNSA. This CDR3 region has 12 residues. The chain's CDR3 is CASSRDTDGYTF. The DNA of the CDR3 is TGTGCCAGCAGCCGGGACACCGATGGCTACACCTTC.

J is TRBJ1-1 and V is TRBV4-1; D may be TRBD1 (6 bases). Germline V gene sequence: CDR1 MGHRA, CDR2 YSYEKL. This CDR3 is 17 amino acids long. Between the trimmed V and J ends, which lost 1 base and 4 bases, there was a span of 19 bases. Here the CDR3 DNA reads TGCGCCAGCAGCCAAGTTTGGTCCGCGGGGGCGAGCACTGAAGCTTTCTTT. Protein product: CASSQVWSAGASTEAFF.

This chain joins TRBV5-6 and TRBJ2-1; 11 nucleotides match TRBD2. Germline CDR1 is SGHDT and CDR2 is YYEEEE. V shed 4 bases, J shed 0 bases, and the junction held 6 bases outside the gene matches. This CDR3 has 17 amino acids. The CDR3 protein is CASSLSGGASSYNEQFF. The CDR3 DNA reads TGTGCCAGCAGCCTTAGCGGGGGGGCAAGCTCCTACAATGAGCAGTTCTTC. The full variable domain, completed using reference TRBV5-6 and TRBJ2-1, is DAGVTQSPTHLIKTRGQQVTLRCSPKSGHDTVSWYQQALGQGPQFIFQYYEEEERQRGNFPDRFSGHQFPNYSSELNVNALLLGDSALYLCASSLSGGASSYNEQFFGPGTRLTVL.

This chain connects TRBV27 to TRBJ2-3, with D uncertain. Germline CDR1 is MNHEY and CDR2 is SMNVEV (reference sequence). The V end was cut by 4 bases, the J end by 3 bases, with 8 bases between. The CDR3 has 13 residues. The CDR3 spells CASSSDGTDTQYF. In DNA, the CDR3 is TGTGCCAGCAGTTCCGACGGGACAGATACGCAGTATTTT.

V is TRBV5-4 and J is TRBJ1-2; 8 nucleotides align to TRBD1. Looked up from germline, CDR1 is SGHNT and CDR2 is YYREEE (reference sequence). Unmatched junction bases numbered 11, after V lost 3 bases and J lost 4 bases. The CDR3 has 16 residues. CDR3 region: CASSSPGTGQFYGYTF. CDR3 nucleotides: TGTGCCAGCAGCTCCCCCGGGACAGGCCAATTCTATGGCTACACCTTC.

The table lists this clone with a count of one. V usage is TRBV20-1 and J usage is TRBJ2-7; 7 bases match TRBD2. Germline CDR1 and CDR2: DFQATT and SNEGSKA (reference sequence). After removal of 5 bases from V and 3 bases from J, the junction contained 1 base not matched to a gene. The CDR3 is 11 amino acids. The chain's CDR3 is CSAGLVYEQYV. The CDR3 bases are TGCAGTGCTGGACTAGTCTACGAGCAGTACGTC.

The CDR3 protein is CASSRGRGVNQETQYF. The CDR3 coding sequence is TGTGCCAGCAGCCGTGGGCGGGGGGTAAACCAAGAGACCCAGTACTTC. The chain couples TRBV7-9 to TRBJ2-5; 8 nucleotides line up with TRBD2. J gave up 0 bases and V 5 bases, and 8 bases lay outside the gene matches. CDR3 length equals 16 residues. Germline lookup yields CDR1 SEHNR and CDR2 FQNEAQ (reference sequence). The full variable domain, with the rest looked up from reference TRBV7-9 and TRBJ2-5, is DTGVSQNPRHKITKRGQNVTFRCDPISEHNRLYWYRQTLGQGPEFLTYFQNEAQLEKSRLLSDRFSAERPKGSFSTLEIQRTEQGDSAMYLCASSRGRGVNQETQYFGPGTRLLVL.

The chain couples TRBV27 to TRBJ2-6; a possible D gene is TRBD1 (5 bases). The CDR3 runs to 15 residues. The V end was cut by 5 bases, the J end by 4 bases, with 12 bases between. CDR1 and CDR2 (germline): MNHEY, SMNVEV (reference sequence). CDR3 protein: CASSPRALGANVLTF. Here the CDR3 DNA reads TGTGCCAGCAGTCCCAGGGCCCTGGGGGCCAACGTCCTGACTTTC.

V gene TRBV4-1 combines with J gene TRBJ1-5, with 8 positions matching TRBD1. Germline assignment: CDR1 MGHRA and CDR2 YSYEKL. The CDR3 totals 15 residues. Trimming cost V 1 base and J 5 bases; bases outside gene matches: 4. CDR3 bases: TGCGCCAGCAGCCAAGGGACAGGGCTTGATCAGCCCCAGCATTTT. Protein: CASSQGTGLDQPQHF.

The CDR3 sequence: CASSGTGPNQPQHF. The DNA for the CDR3 is TGTGCCAGCAGTGGTACAGGTCCCAATCAGCCCCAGCATTTT. The V and J genes are TRBV2 and TRBJ1-5, with D tentatively TRBD1 (5 bases). Germline CDR1 is SNHLY and CDR2 is FYNNEI. This CDR3 has 14 residues. Trimming shortened V by 4 bases and J by 3 bases, and 10 bases separated the two germline ends.

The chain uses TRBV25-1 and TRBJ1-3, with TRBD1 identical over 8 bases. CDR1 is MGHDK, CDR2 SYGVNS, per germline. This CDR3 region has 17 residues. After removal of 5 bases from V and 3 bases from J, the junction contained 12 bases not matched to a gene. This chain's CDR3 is CASSTTGTGAFGNTIYF. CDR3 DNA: TGTGCCAGCAGTACTACCGGGACAGGCGCCTTTGGAAACACCATATATTTT.

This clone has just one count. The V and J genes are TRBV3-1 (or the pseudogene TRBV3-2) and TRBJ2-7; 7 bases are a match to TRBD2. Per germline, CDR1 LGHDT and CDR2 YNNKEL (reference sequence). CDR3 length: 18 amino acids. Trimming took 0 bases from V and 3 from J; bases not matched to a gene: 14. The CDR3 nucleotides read TGTGCCAGCAGCCAAGACGAATCGGCGGGACTACAGTTCTACGAGCAGTACTTC. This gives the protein CASSQDESAGLQFYEQYF.

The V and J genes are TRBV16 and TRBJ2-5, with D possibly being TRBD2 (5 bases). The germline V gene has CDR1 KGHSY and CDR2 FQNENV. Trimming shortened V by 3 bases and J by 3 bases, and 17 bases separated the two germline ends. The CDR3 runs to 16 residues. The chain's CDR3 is CASSQLGRRREETQYF. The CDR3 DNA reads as TGTGCCAGCAGCCAGCTGGGCCGGAGGCGAGAAGAGACCCAGTACTTC.

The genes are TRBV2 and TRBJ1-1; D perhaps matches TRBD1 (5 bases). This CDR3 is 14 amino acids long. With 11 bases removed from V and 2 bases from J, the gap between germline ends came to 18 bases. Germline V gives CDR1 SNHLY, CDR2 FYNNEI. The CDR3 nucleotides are TGTGCCGGCCGGTCAGGGAGGGCCAACACTGAAGCTTTCTTT. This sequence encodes CAGRSGRANTEAFF.

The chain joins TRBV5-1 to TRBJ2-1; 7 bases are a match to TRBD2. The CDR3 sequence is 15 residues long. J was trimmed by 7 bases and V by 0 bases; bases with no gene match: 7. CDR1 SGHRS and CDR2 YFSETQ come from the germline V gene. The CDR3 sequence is CASSLVGGLSNEQFF. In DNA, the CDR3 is TGCGCCAGCAGCTTGGTTGGGGGACTAAGTAATGAGCAGTTCTTC.

Written as DNA, the CDR3 is TGTGCCAGCAGTATAATACAGCAAGAGACCCAGTACTTC. This sequence encodes CASSIIQQETQYF. The genes are TRBV2 and TRBJ2-5, with D hard to call. The CDR3 length is 13 residues. Trimming removed 5 bases from V and 2 bases from J, with 9 bases in between. Germline assignment: CDR1 SNHLY and CDR2 FYNNEI.

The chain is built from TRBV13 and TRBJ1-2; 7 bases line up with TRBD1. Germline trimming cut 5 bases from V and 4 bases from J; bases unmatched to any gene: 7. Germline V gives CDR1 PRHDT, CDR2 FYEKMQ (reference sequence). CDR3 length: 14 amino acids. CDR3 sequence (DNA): TGTGCCAGCAGCCCCTGGGACAGCCGCTATGGCTACACCTTC. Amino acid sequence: CASSPWDSRYGYTF.

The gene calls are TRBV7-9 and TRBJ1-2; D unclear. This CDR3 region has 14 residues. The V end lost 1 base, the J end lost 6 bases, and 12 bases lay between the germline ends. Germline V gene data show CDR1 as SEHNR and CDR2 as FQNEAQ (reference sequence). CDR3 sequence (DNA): TGTGCCAGCAGCTTAGTGGAGGGCCGGGATGGCTACACCTTC. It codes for CASSLVEGRDGYTF. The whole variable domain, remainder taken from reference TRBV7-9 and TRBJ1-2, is DTGVSQNPRHKITKRGQNVTFRCDPISEHNRLYWYRQTLGQGPEFLTYFQNEAQLEKSRLLSDRFSAERPKGSFSTLEIQRTEQGDSAMYLCASSLVEGRDGYTFGSGTRLTVV.

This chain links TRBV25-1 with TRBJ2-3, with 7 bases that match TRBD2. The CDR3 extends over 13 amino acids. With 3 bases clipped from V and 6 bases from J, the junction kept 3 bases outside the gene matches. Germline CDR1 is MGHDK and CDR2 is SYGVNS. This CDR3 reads CASSETSPDTQYF. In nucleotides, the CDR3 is TGTGCCAGCAGTGAGACTAGCCCGGATACGCAGTATTTT.

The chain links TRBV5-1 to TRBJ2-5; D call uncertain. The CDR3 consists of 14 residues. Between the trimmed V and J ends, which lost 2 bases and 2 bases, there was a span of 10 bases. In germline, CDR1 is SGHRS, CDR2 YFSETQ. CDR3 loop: CASSFAATQETQYF. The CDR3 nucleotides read TGCGCCAGCAGCTTTGCAGCGACTCAAGAGACCCAGTACTTC. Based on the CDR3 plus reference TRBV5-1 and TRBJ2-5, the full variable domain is KAGVTQTPRYLIKTRGQQVTLSCSPISGHRSVSWYQQTPGQGLQFLFEYFSETQRNKGNFPGRFSGRQFSNSRSEMNVSTLELGDSALYLCASSFAATQETQYFGPGTRLLVL.

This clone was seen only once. The CDR3 loop is CSASKGLKETQYF. As DNA, the CDR3 is TGCAGTGCTAGTAAGGGACTCAAAGAGACCCAGTACTTC. The chain joins TRBV20-1 to TRBJ2-5; possibly TRBD2 for D (6 bases). CDR1 and CDR2 (germline): DFQATT, SNEGSKA (reference sequence). V was pared by 3 bases and J by 3 bases, with 11 bases between. This CDR3 spans 13 amino acids.

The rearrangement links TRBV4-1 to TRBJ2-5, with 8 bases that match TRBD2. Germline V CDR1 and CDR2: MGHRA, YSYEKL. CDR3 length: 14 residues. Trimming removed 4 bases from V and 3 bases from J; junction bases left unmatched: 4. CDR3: CASSLGLVEETQYF. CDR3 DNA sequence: TGCGCCAGCAGCCTGGGACTAGTGGAAGAGACCCAGTACTTC.

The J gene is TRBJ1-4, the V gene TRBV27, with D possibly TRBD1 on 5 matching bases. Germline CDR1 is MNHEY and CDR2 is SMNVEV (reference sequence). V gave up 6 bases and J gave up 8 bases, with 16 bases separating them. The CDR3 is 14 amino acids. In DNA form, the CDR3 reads TGTGCCAGCAGCTCAGGGACCACCCTCGAAAAACTGTTTTTT. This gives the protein CASSSGTTLEKLFF. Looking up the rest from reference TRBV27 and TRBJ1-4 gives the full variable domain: EAQVTQNPRYLITVTGKKLTVTCSQNMNHEYMSWYRQDPGLGLRQIYYSMNVEVTDKGDVPEGYKVSRKEKRNFPLILESPSPNQTSLYFCASSSGTTLEKLFFGSGTQLSVL.